The 28 T cell receptor beta chains below all came from one sample that was sequenced in a study of T-cell reconstitution after alpha-beta-depleted transplantation in children. TCRbeta library construction was performed incorporating unique molecular identifiers. A single record per CDR3 protein comes from TCRdb applying MiXCR to the PCR reads. Here the sample spans about 600,000 distinct CDR3 sequences, over 10% being singletons. The specimen comprised PBMCs, mostly from graft donor cells, sampled 360 days after TCRalphabeta/CD19-depleted stem cell transplant. These receptors all come from a male patient between 10 and 17 years old who had a stem cell transplant for acute myeloid leukemia, so the T cells may come from the graft donor.

This chain uses TRBV20-1 with TRBJ2-3, with 9 nucleotides matching TRBD2. Germline V gives CDR1 DFQATT, CDR2 SNEGSKA (reference sequence). The CDR3 consists of 16 residues. V lost 5 bases, J lost 2 bases, and 11 bases stayed unmatched. CDR3 bases: TGCAGTGCTCAACCGGGACTAGCAGGAGCCACAGATACGCAGTATTTT. Amino acid sequence: CSAQPGLAGATDTQYF.

The chain carries TRBV6-1 and TRBJ2-7, with 10 bases identical to TRBD1. CDR3 length: 14 amino acids. Germline V gene sequence: CDR1 MNHNS, CDR2 SASEGT. V shed 7 bases and J 2 bases; nucleotides not matched to a gene: 5. CDR3 loop: CASTRGTGAYEQYV. The CDR3 DNA reads TGTGCCAGCACCAGAGGGACAGGGGCCTACGAGCAGTACGTC.

V and J are TRBV29-1 and TRBJ2-5; 7 positions match TRBD1. Trimming cost V 6 bases and J 4 bases; bases outside gene matches: 14. Germline loops: CDR1 SQVTM, CDR2 ANQGSEA. The CDR3 covers 15 residues. The CDR3 spells CSVTRIQGLGETQYF. The CDR3 region has the DNA TGCAGCGTGACACGAATACAGGGGCTGGGAGAGACCCAGTACTTC. The full variable domain, completed using reference TRBV29-1 and TRBJ2-5, is SAVISQKPSRDICQRGTSLTIQCQVDSQVTMMFWYRQQPGQSLTLIATANQGSEATYESGFVIDKFPISRPNLTFSTLTVSNMSPEDSSIYLCSVTRIQGLGETQYFGPGTRLLVL.

This clonotype was picked up many times. In DNA, the CDR3 is TGTGCCAGCACCAAGACGGACGGTACTTACGAGCAGTACTTC. It encodes CASTKTDGTYEQYF. The chain links TRBV7-6 to TRBJ2-7, with D uncertain. Trimming removed 7 bases at V and 4 bases at J, with 17 bases between. The CDR3 is made up of 14 amino acids. Germline V gene data show CDR1 as SGHVS and CDR2 as FNYEAQ. Together with reference TRBV7-6 and TRBJ2-7, the CDR3 gives the full variable domain: GAGVSQSPRYKVTKRGQDVALRCDPISGHVSLYWYRQALGQGPEFLTYFNYEAQQDKSGLPNDRFSAERPEGSISTLTIQRTEQRDSAMYRCASTKTDGTYEQYFGPGTRLTVT.

The chain has TRBV12-3 or TRBV12-4 and TRBJ2-7; 7 nucleotides agree with TRBD2. The CDR3 is made up of 14 amino acids. Trimming took 1 base from V and 5 from J; bases not matched to a gene: 5. The CDR3 bases are TGTGCCAGCAGTTTAGGCGGGAGTTACGACGAGCAGTACTTC. It is translated as CASSLGGSYDEQYF.

This clonotype was seen a handful of times. The gene calls are TRBV20-1 and TRBJ2-1, with TRBD2 as a possible D gene (6 bases). V was trimmed by 3 bases and J by 9 bases, leaving 9 bases between them. CDR1 is DFQATT and CDR2 is SNEGSKA in the germline V gene (reference sequence). CDR3 length: 11 amino acids. Here the CDR3 reads CSASRAGEQFF. CDR3 DNA sequence: TGCAGTGCTAGCAGAGCGGGTGAGCAGTTCTTC.

In this sample, this clonotype turned up a few times. This chain joins TRBV7-2 and TRBJ2-4; D possibly uses TRBD1 or TRBD2 (7 bases each). Germline V gene data show CDR1 as SGHTA and CDR2 as FQGNSA. Trimming took off 3 bases at V and 4 bases at J, with 16 bases between the two ends. This CDR3 comprises 16 residues. The CDR3, as DNA: TGTGCCAGCAGCTTTTCGGGGGGACAGAGAAAAAACATTCAGTACTTC. Protein sequence: CASSFSGGQRKNIQYF.

The rearrangement joins TRBV25-1 to TRBJ1-6; D not resolved. This CDR3 region has 15 residues. Germline-derived CDR1 and CDR2 are MGHDK and SYGVNS. Trimming took off 5 bases at V and 7 bases at J, with 15 bases between the two ends. The CDR3 loop reads CASSPYTGINSPLHF. CDR3 DNA: TGTGCCAGCAGTCCCTATACGGGGATAAATTCACCCCTCCACTTT.

This clonotype was counted only a few times. The chain is built from TRBV7-2 and TRBJ2-3; a weak D match, TRBD1 (5 bases). This CDR3 contains 15 residues. With 3 bases removed from V and 3 bases from J, the gap between germline ends came to 13 bases. In germline, CDR1 is SGHTA, CDR2 FQGNSA. The CDR3 DNA follows: TGTGCCAGCAGCTTGGACCAGGGATGGACAGATACGCAGTATTTT. Translation: CASSLDQGWTDTQYF.

The J gene is TRBJ1-5, the V gene TRBV6-5; the D is unclear. The CDR3 loop spans 13 amino acids. V was pared by 0 bases and J by 5 bases, with 5 bases between. Germline CDR1 MNHEY, CDR2 SVGAGI. CDR3 region: CASSYSNHQPQHF. The CDR3 coding sequence is TGTGCCAGCAGTTACTCGAACCATCAGCCCCAGCATTTT.

The chain is built from TRBV15 and TRBJ2-5; unclear D gene. The CDR3 has 14 residues. The ends were cut back, 2 bases at V and 5 bases at J, with 12 bases in the middle. CDR1 LNHNV and CDR2 YYDKDF come from the germline V gene (reference sequence). As DNA, the CDR3 is TGTGCCACCAGCAGAAACCGGCCAGATGAGACCCAGTACTTC. As protein: CATSRNRPDETQYF.

V is TRBV6-5 and J is TRBJ2-5; D gene uncertain. There are 14 residues in the CDR3. Germline lookup yields CDR1 MNHEY and CDR2 SVGAGI. Trimming stripped 2 bases from V and 4 bases from J, with 11 bases between. The CDR3 nucleotides read TGTGCCAGCAGTTACCTCCGAAATGTAGAGACCCAGTACTTC. Encoded protein: CASSYLRNVETQYF.

The sample holds a few counts of this clonotype. The chain employs TRBV28 and TRBJ2-7; 10 bases line up with TRBD2. From germline, CDR1 is MDHEN and CDR2 SYDVKM. This CDR3 has 16 residues. V shed 5 bases, J shed 2 bases, and the junction held 9 bases outside the gene matches. CDR3 protein: CASSSVAGGTPYEQYF. The CDR3 DNA is TGTGCCAGCAGTAGCGTAGCGGGAGGTACTCCCTACGAGCAGTACTTC.

This clonotype was observed at least ten times. The rearrangement links TRBV29-1 to TRBJ1-1; no clear D gene. V was cut by 1 base and J by 0 bases, with 6 bases left in between. The CDR3 has 13 residues. Germline V gives CDR1 SQVTM, CDR2 ANQGSEA. The CDR3 DNA reads as TGCAGCGTTGAAGGCAGATTGAACACTGAAGCTTTCTTT. It codes for CSVEGRLNTEAFF. Variable domain in full (rest from reference TRBV29-1 and TRBJ1-1): SAVISQKPSRDICQRGTSLTIQCQVDSQVTMMFWYRQQPGQSLTLIATANQGSEATYESGFVIDKFPISRPNLTFSTLTVSNMSPEDSSIYLCSVEGRLNTEAFFGQGTRLTVV.

The chain employs TRBV12-3 or TRBV12-4 and TRBJ1-2; D remains ambiguous. V shed 3 bases and J shed 4 bases, with 6 bases lying between them. This CDR3 is 12 amino acids long. CDR3 region: CASSFLVYGYTF. CDR3 coding DNA: TGTGCCAGCAGTTTTCTGGTCTATGGCTACACCTTC.

In its sample, this clonotype was seen a few times. The CDR3 coding sequence is TGCAGTGCTTACGGGACAGGGGGATACTACGAGCAGTACTTC. Its translation: CSAYGTGGYYEQYF. This rearrangement joins TRBV20-1 to TRBJ2-7; 11 nucleotides agree with TRBD1. The CDR3 spans 14 residues. Germline V gene sequence: CDR1 DFQATT, CDR2 SNEGSKA (reference sequence). V trimming: 5 bases; J trimming: 3 bases; junction bases outside the gene matches: 6.

Ten or more counts support this clonotype. The V and J genes are TRBV11-3 and TRBJ2-3; possible D gene TRBD1, 6 bases. The CDR3 extends over 13 amino acids. Trimming took 1 base from V and 6 from J, leaving 8 bases between them. The germline gives CDR1 SGHNT, CDR2 YENEEA. Written as DNA, the CDR3 is TGTGCCAGCAGCTTAGTGGGGGCGGATACGCAGTATTTT. Protein sequence: CASSLVGADTQYF.

The chain has TRBV20-1 and TRBJ2-4; D unclear. The CDR3 covers 13 residues. V shed 0 bases and J shed 0 bases, with 3 bases lying between them. The germline gives CDR1 DFQATT, CDR2 SNEGSKA (reference sequence). The CDR3 nucleotides read TGCAGTGCTAGAGAGATAGCCAAAAACATTCAGTACTTC. Translated, it gives CSAREIAKNIQYF.

This clonotype appeared a few times. V and J are TRBV11-1 and TRBJ2-1; D is ambiguous. The CDR3 totals 11 residues. The V gene's germline CDR1 is SGHAT and CDR2 FQDESV (reference sequence). V lost 3 bases and J lost 12, with 9 bases in between. This CDR3 is CASSLDGGQFF. CDR3 bases: TGTGCCAGCAGCTTGGACGGTGGGCAGTTCTTC.

This clonotype was detected only a few times. V and J are TRBV14 and TRBJ2-7; TRBD2 matches 11 bases. Germline lookup yields CDR1 SGHDN and CDR2 FVKESK. This CDR3 has 15 amino acids. V lost 4 bases, J lost 4 bases, and 6 bases stayed unmatched. CDR3 bases: TGTGCCAGCAGCCGGGCTAGCGGGAGGATTTACGAGCAGTACTTC. This codes for CASSRASGRIYEQYF.

This clonotype was found a few times. J is TRBJ1-6 and V is TRBV20-1; the match to TRBD1 covers 12 bases. This CDR3 region has 15 residues. The ends lost 1 base at V and 8 bases at J; junction bases unmatched: 3. The germline V gene encodes CDR1 DFQATT and CDR2 SNEGSKA (reference sequence). CDR3 DNA: TGCAGTGCTAGAGCGGGACAGGGGGCGTATTCACCCCTCCACTTT. Translated: CSARAGQGAYSPLHF.

On this clonotype: One end of the junction varies from germline; a read error may be responsible. The chain recombines TRBV12-3 or TRBV12-4 with TRBJ2-1; TRBD2 aligns across 10 bases. The length of the CDR3 is 15 residues. CDR3 region: CASSTTSGKAPERFF. The CDR3 DNA sequence: TGTGCCAGCAGTACTACTAGCGGGAAGGCGCCTGAGCGGTTCTTC.

This clonotype was seen repeatedly, ten times or more. V is TRBV7-9 and J is TRBJ2-1; no definite D call. Germline lookup yields CDR1 SEHNR and CDR2 FQNEAQ (reference sequence). The CDR3 covers 15 residues. V shed 1 base and J shed 0 bases, with 7 bases lying between them. The CDR3 coding sequence is TGTGCCAGCAGCTTAGTACCACCCTCCTACAATGAGCAGTTCTTC. It yields the protein CASSLVPPSYNEQFF.

The genes are TRBV7-3 and TRBJ2-2; a weak D match, TRBD2 (5 bases). Per germline, CDR1 SGHTA and CDR2 FQGTGA. Trimming pared 5 bases from V and 5 bases from J, leaving 18 bases between. CDR3 size: 16 residues. The CDR3 loop reads CASSLLGGQWTGELFF. CDR3 in DNA: TGTGCCAGCAGCCTCTTAGGAGGCCAATGGACCGGGGAGCTGTTTTTT.

The chain couples TRBV20-1 to TRBJ1-3; possible D gene TRBD1, 5 bases. CDR3 length equals 13 residues. Per germline, CDR1 DFQATT and CDR2 SNEGSKA (reference sequence). Between the trimmed V and J ends, which lost 3 bases and 2 bases, there was a span of 8 bases. The CDR3 region is CSASGGAGNTIYF. The CDR3 DNA follows: TGCAGTGCTAGTGGGGGAGCTGGAAACACCATATATTTT.

This clonotype was recorded a few times. The chain couples TRBV29-1 to TRBJ2-7, with D perhaps matching TRBD2 (7 bases). CDR1 is SQVTM and CDR2 is ANQGSEA in the germline V gene. This CDR3 contains 14 residues. V was pared by 7 bases and J by 2 bases, with 18 bases between. The CDR3 coding sequence is TGCAGCGCGGCTAAACAGGGAGGGCCCTACGAGCAGTACTTC. This translates into CSAAKQGGPYEQYF.

A few counts support this clonotype. The V gene is TRBV20-1, the J gene TRBJ2-7; 8 bases align to TRBD2. V lost 4 bases to trimming and J lost 7 bases; unmatched junction nucleotides: 12. Germline V lookup: CDR1 DFQATT, CDR2 SNEGSKA (reference sequence). CDR3 length: 14 amino acids. The CDR3 nucleotides read TGCAGTGCTATCCGTCCTAGCGGGCGGGGTGAGCAGTACTTC. Encoded protein: CSAIRPSGRGEQYF.

The chain couples TRBV6-2 or TRBV6-3 to TRBJ2-4; D is perhaps TRBD2 (6 bases). The CDR3 has 17 amino acids. CDR1 and CDR2 from the germline V gene are MNHEY and SVGEGT. Trimming removed 5 bases from V and 0 bases from J, with 17 bases in between. DNA for the CDR3: TGTGCCAGCAGTAAAGGATCTGGGGGGAAAGCCAAAAACATTCAGTACTTC. Protein product: CASSKGSGGKAKNIQYF.